This T cell receptor beta chain was captured by sequencing in a study of cytomegalovirus exposure and HLA in healthy donors. Study at large: Out of a few hundred genotyped donors, 81% belonged to the Caucasian-associated ancestry cluster.

Points from the study as a whole: Under in vitro conditions, a few CMV-associated chains were confirmed as specific for CMV antigens. Productive rates of about 87% or about 30% were seen for most TCR beta V segments in an earlier analysis. Roughly uniform sequencing depth across donors was assumed, possibly incorrectly.

This clone was seen once. Its target is not known. Trimming removed 0 bases from V and 0 bases from J, with 14 bases in between. The CDR3 sequence is 17 residues long. The germline CDR1 and CDR2 sequences are SGDLS and YYNGEE. Primers included in the PCR were 60 Vbeta and 13 Jbeta primers. Here immunoSEQ multiplex PCR was the method, and the copy in TCRdb shows in-frame clones only, minus some. The table includes roughly 100,000 clones, about 81% detected once. Sequencing was carried out using PBMCs. This receptor was obtained from a male donor in good health and CMV-seropositive. The genes are TRBV9 and TRBJ2-3, with D possibly matching TRBD2 (5 bases). CDR3 nucleotide sequence: TGTGCCAGCAGCGTAGCACCCCCTAGCACTAGCACAGATACGCAGTATTTT. Amino acids: CASSVAPPSTSTDTQYF. Looking up the rest from reference TRBV9 and TRBJ2-3 gives the full variable domain: DSGVTQTPKHLITATGQRVTLRCSPRSGDLSVYWYQQSLDQGLQFLIQYYNGEERAKGNILERFSAQQFPDLHSELNLSSLELGDSALYFCASSVAPPSTSTDTQYFGPGTRLTVL.